The 21 T cell receptor beta chains given below trace back to one sample, sequenced in a study of CD8 T cells in Susac syndrome. With random hexamers, 0.5 to 1 ug RNA was reverse transcribed. TCRdb ran MiXCR on the immunoSEQ multiplex PCR reads and lists one entry per CDR3 protein. The profile shows about 130,000 distinct CDR3 sequences, approximately 95% of them singletons. Sequenced sample: CD8+ T cells from PBMCs. The receptor set was obtained from a human donor with Susac syndrome.

The V gene is TRBV4-1, the J gene TRBJ2-7; the D is unclear. Trimming took 4 bases from V and 5 from J, leaving 15 bases between them. The CDR3 is 14 residues long. The germline V gene encodes CDR1 MGHRA and CDR2 YSYEKL. The DNA for the CDR3 is TGCGCCAGCAGCCCTGTTTATAGTGTACACGAGCAGTACTTC. Amino acids: CASSPVYSVHEQYF.

This chain joins TRBV27 and TRBJ1-2; 7 bases line up with TRBD1. Germline CDR1 reads MNHEY; CDR2 reads SMNVEV (reference sequence). CDR3 length: 13 residues. After removal of 0 bases from V and 6 bases from J, the junction contained 1 base not matched to a gene. The CDR3 nucleotides read TGTGCCAGCAGTTTATCAGGGGGCAATGGCTACACCTTC. Translation: CASSLSGGNGYTF.

The chain uses TRBV20-1 and TRBJ1-1; 7 bases are a match to TRBD1. Germline V lookup: CDR1 DFQATT, CDR2 SNEGSKA (reference sequence). With V trimmed by 3 bases and J by 3 bases, 7 bases remained unmatched. This CDR3 is 14 amino acids long. The CDR3 DNA is TGCAGTGCTAGGAGACCCCAGGGGGACACTGAAGCTTTCTTT. Amino acids: CSARRPQGDTEAFF.

The gene calls are TRBV20-1 and TRBJ2-1; a possible D gene is TRBD2 (6 bases). The CDR3 runs 17 residues. Germline lookup yields CDR1 DFQATT and CDR2 SNEGSKA (reference sequence). With 1 base removed from V and 0 bases from J, the gap between germline ends came to 16 bases. CDR3 sequence reads: CSARAPPEGPSYNEQFF. CDR3 coding DNA: TGCAGTGCTAGAGCACCCCCGGAGGGTCCCTCCTACAATGAGCAGTTCTTC.

This clonotype appeared a single time. The chain joins TRBV24-1 to TRBJ1-5; D gene uncertain. Germline V gives CDR1 KGHDR, CDR2 SFDVKD. Trimming pared 4 bases from V and 2 bases from J, leaving 8 bases between. This CDR3 region has 14 residues. Here the CDR3 reads CATSEAGRNQPQHF. CDR3 DNA sequence: TGTGCCACCAGTGAGGCAGGACGCAATCAGCCCCAGCATTTT.

The V gene is TRBV15, the J gene TRBJ2-1, with 8 bases aligning to TRBD1. Germline-derived CDR1 and CDR2 are LNHNV and YYDKDF (reference sequence). V trimming: 2 bases; J trimming: 8 bases; junction bases outside the gene matches: 5. The CDR3 loop spans 14 amino acids. CDR3 DNA sequence: TGTGCCACCAGCAGATCGACAGGGGACCATGAGCAGTTCTTC. This sequence encodes CATSRSTGDHEQFF.

This clonotype appeared a few times. The rearrangement joins TRBV12-3 or TRBV12-4 to TRBJ2-7; D unclear. The V end was cut by 8 bases, the J end by 2 bases, with 19 bases between. The CDR3 has 15 residues. The CDR3 nucleotides read TGTGCCAGCGCTCACGAGGTGGTCAGCCCCTACGAGCAGTACTTC. Its protein is CASAHEVVSPYEQYF.

The chain combines TRBV12-5 with TRBJ2-3; D may be TRBD1 or TRBD2 (5 bases each). CDR3 length: 15 residues. V was trimmed by 0 bases and J by 6 bases, leaving 13 bases between them. Germline CDR1 LGHNT, CDR2 FRNRAP. The CDR3 reads CASGLVLRVADTQYF. The CDR3, as DNA: TGTGCTAGTGGTTTGGTACTCAGGGTAGCGGATACGCAGTATTTT.

The V and J genes are TRBV10-2 and TRBJ2-7, with 9 nucleotides matching TRBD1. Germline lookup yields CDR1 WSHSY and CDR2 SAAADI. V gave up 11 bases and J gave up 5 bases; unmatched junction bases: 10. The CDR3 sequence is 13 residues long. CDR3 residues: CAGQQGALNEQYF. CDR3 nucleotide sequence: TGCGCCGGACAACAGGGGGCTTTGAACGAGCAGTACTTC.

The chain links TRBV11-2 to TRBJ2-1; D is perhaps TRBD1 (6 bases). The V end was cut by 0 bases, the J end by 7 bases, with 13 bases between. The length of the CDR3 is 15 residues. Germline CDR1 SGHAT, CDR2 FQNNGV. In DNA form, the CDR3 reads TGTGCCAGCAGCTTAGATCCGACAGGCCGGAATGAGCAGTTCTTC. Amino acid sequence: CASSLDPTGRNEQFF.

The chain is built from TRBV5-1 and TRBJ2-1, with 7 bases matching TRBD2. Germline values: CDR1 SGHRS, CDR2 YFSETQ. This CDR3 has 16 amino acids. The V gene end was trimmed by 3 bases and the J gene end by 7 bases; junction bases not matched to a gene: 13. CDR3 bases: TGCGCCAGCAGCTCGCTCGGACTAGTTACTGTGAATGAGCAGTTCTTC. Translated, it gives CASSSLGLVTVNEQFF.

The rearrangement joins TRBV5-4 to TRBJ1-1, with 8 bases identical to TRBD1. CDR1 and CDR2 from the germline V gene are SGHNT and YYREEE (reference sequence). This CDR3 contains 14 residues. V trimming: 4 bases; J trimming: 0 bases; junction bases outside the gene matches: 2. This chain's CDR3 is CASSDRGMNTEAFF. The DNA for the CDR3 is TGTGCCAGCAGCGACAGGGGAATGAACACTGAAGCTTTCTTT. The full variable domain, in which reference TRBV5-4 and TRBJ1-1 provide the parts outside the CDR3, is ETGVTQSPTHLIKTRGQQVTLRCSSQSGHNTVSWYQQALGQGPQFIFQYYREEENGRGNFPPRFSGLQFPNYSSELNVNALELDDSALYLCASSDRGMNTEAFFGQGTRLTVV.

This chain connects TRBV9 to TRBJ2-1, with TRBD2 matching 11 bases. The V segment lost 3 bases and the J segment 5 bases; nucleotides outside the gene matches: 7. CDR1 and CDR2 (germline): SGDLS, YYNGEE. The CDR3 sequence is 16 residues long. In nucleotides, the CDR3 is TGTGCCAGCAGCGGATCGGGACTAGCGGCACACAATGAGCAGTTCTTC. Translated, it gives CASSGSGLAAHNEQFF.

This CDR3 reads CASSGGTGSVSYEQYF. The CDR3 DNA is TGTGCCAGCAGCGGGGGGACAGGGAGCGTCTCCTACGAGCAGTACTTC. The rearrangement joins TRBV9 to TRBJ2-7; 9 bases are shared with TRBD1. In germline, CDR1 is SGDLS, CDR2 YYNGEE. CDR3 size: 16 residues. J lost 0 bases, V lost 3 bases, and 7 bases had no gene match. Full variable domain (remainder filled in from reference TRBV9 and TRBJ2-7): DSGVTQTPKHLITATGQRVTLRCSPRSGDLSVYWYQQSLDQGLQFLIQYYNGEERAKGNILERFSAQQFPDLHSELNLSSLELGDSALYFCASSGGTGSVSYEQYFGPGTRLTVT.

The chain links TRBV12-3 or TRBV12-4 to TRBJ2-5; D perhaps matches TRBD1 (7 bases). V dropped 5 bases and J dropped 2 bases, with 15 bases sitting between them. The CDR3 contains 15 residues. CDR3 region: CASSLQGRIQETQYF. The CDR3, as DNA: TGTGCCAGCAGTCTACAGGGGAGGATACAAGAGACCCAGTACTTC.

The chain recombines TRBV4-1 with TRBJ2-1; no definite D call. V lost 3 bases to trimming and J lost 7 bases, with 10 bases between them. The CDR3 spans 13 residues. The V gene's germline CDR1 is MGHRA and CDR2 YSYEKL. CDR3 sequence (DNA): TGCGCCAGCAGCCAGCCACCCAGAAATGAGCAGTTCTTC. This sequence encodes CASSQPPRNEQFF.

V usage is TRBV6-1 and J usage is TRBJ2-3; TRBD1 agrees at 8 bases. Germline values: CDR1 MNHNS, CDR2 SASEGT. The CDR3 is 17 amino acids. Trimming took 3 bases from V and 4 from J; bases not matched to a gene: 12. The CDR3 region is CASSDPRTGSGPDTQYF. The DNA of the CDR3 is TGTGCCAGCAGTGACCCTAGGACAGGGTCAGGTCCAGATACGCAGTATTTT.

The V gene is TRBV21-1, the J gene TRBJ2-3; the table's D call, TRBD1, has no DNA check behind it. TRBV21-1 constitutes a pseudogene. This CDR3 region has 17 residues. CDR3 residues: CASSPRTGTGNTDTQYF. DNA of the CDR3: TGTGCCAGCAGCCCAAGAACCGGGACAGGGAACACAGATACGCAGTATTTT.

This clonotype appeared once. This rearrangement joins TRBV12-3 or TRBV12-4 to TRBJ1-2; 8 bases map to TRBD1. The trim removed 7 bases at V and 4 bases at J, leaving 14 bases unmatched. The CDR3 spans 16 residues. The CDR3 sequence is CASTPQGAAMGYGYTF. The CDR3 region has the DNA TGTGCCAGCACCCCTCAGGGGGCGGCGATGGGCTATGGCTACACCTTC.

The rearrangement joins TRBV29-1 to TRBJ2-1; TRBD2 matches at 7 bases. CDR3 length equals 15 residues. Germline-derived CDR1 and CDR2 are SQVTM and ANQGSEA. V gave up 8 bases and J gave up 4 bases; unmatched junction bases: 14. The CDR3 sequence is CSQKTPSGLYNEQFF. The CDR3 coding sequence is TGCAGCCAAAAGACGCCTAGCGGCCTATACAATGAGCAGTTCTTC.

This chain connects TRBV12-3 or TRBV12-4 to TRBJ1-3, with D unclear. Deletions cut 3 bases from V and 9 bases from J, with 6 bases between. The CDR3 spans 11 residues. The DNA of the CDR3 is TGTGCCAGCAGTTTGATTGGCACCATATATTTT. This sequence encodes CASSLIGTIYF.